A selection of T cell receptor beta chains follows, all from one sample in a study of cytomegalovirus exposure and HLA in healthy donors. Method: immunoSEQ multiplex PCR; TCRdb's copy keeps in-frame clones and lacks some. Counted here are about 170,000 clones, 80% occurring once; the ten biggest clones make up 4.5%. The sequenced material came from PBMCs. Receptors were obtained from a woman in her forties or fifties in good health and CMV-seropositive. Each CDR3 is given with its conserved first and last residue. The D gene is left open where the match is weak. Rows may omit the clone size; those that give it use once, few, many or a size class.

D gene	clone size	V gene	J gene	CDR3 protein	CDR3 DNA
NA	NA	TRBV9	TRBJ1-1	CASSVDTGGTEAFF	TGTGCCAGCAGCGTTGATACGGGAGGCACTGAAGCTTTCTTT
NA	NA	TRBV27	TRBJ2-1	CASSRKQGSYYNEQFF	TGTGCCAGCAGTCGTAAACAGGGTTCTTACTACAATGAGCAGTTCTTC
TRBD1	once	TRBV9	TRBJ2-7	CASSPWTGYSYEQYF	TGTGCCAGCAGCCCTTGGACAGGGTACTCCTACGAGCAGTACTTC
NA	NA	TRBV6-5	TRBJ2-2	CASTSNQGNTGELFF	TGTGCCAGCACCTCGAACCAGGGTAACACCGGGGAGCTGTTTTTT
TRBD2	NA	TRBV7-3	TRBJ2-2	CASPRLAANTGELFF	TGTGCCAGCCCTAGGCTAGCGGCGAACACCGGGGAGCTGTTTTTT
TRBD1	NA	TRBV9	TRBJ2-7	CASSVGGQPYYEQYF	TGTGCCAGCAGCGTAGGGGGACAGCCTTACTACGAGCAGTACTTC
NA	NA	TRBV2	TRBJ2-1	CARTLENYNEQFF	TGTGCCAGAACTCTAGAAAATTACAATGAGCAGTTCTTC
TRBD1	NA	TRBV19	TRBJ2-5	CASSFRTGQETQYF	TGTGCCAGTAGTTTCCGGACAGGGCAAGAGACCCAGTACTTC
NA	NA	TRBV13	TRBJ1-5	CASSAHRDGQPQHF	TGTGCCAGCAGCGCTCACAGGGATGGTCAGCCCCAGCATTTT
TRBD1	many	TRBV4-3	TRBJ1-1	CASSQGQHQNTEAFF	TGCGCCAGCAGCCAGGGACAGCACCAGAACACTGAAGCTTTCTTT
TRBD1	NA	TRBV14	TRBJ1-1	CASSQNRGPSFF	TGTGCCAGCAGCCAGAACAGGGGGCCGTCTTTCTTT
NA	NA	TRBV2	TRBJ1-4	CASITSAGSNEKLFF	TGTGCCAGCATCACCTCGGCTGGGAGTAATGAAAAACTGTTTTTT
NA	NA	TRBV30	TRBJ1-1	CAWSVQKGLGTEAFF	TGTGCCTGGAGTGTTCAAAAGGGGCTAGGGACTGAAGCTTTCTTT
NA	NA	TRBV28	TRBJ2-1	CATHFRGYNEQFF	TGTGCCACCCACTTCCGGGGGTACAATGAGCAGTTCTTC
TRBD1	NA	TRBV5-4	TRBJ1-1	CASSFDRGNTEAFF	TGTGCCAGCAGCTTCGACAGGGGGAACACTGAAGCTTTCTTT
TRBD1	NA	TRBV14	TRBJ2-7	CASSQDSRGQGMYEQYF	TGTGCCAGCAGCCAAGATAGTCGGGGACAGGGGATGTACGAGCAGTACTTC
TRBD1	NA	TRBV7-3	TRBJ1-5	CASSWDRDQPQHF	TGTGCCAGCAGCTGGGACAGGGATCAGCCCCAGCATTTT
TRBD1	NA	TRBV4-1	TRBJ1-6	CASSPNLDRSNSPLHF	TGCGCCAGCAGCCCGAACTTGGACAGGTCCAATTCACCCCTCCACTTT
TRBD1	NA	TRBV6-5	TRBJ1-6	CASSQQGSNSPLHF	TGTGCCAGCAGTCAACAGGGGAGCAATTCACCCCTCCACTTT
NA	NA	TRBV5-1	TRBJ1-3	CASSRERGSGNTIYF	TGCGCCAGCAGTCGGGAGAGGGGCTCTGGAAACACCATATATTTT
TRBD1	NA	TRBV11-2	TRBJ1-3	CASSFGTGIGNTIYF	TGTGCCAGCAGCTTTGGGACAGGGATAGGAAACACCATATATTTT
TRBD2	NA	TRBV16	TRBJ2-7	CASSQWAGVEYEQYF	TGTGCCAGCAGCCAATGGGCGGGAGTAGAGTACGAGCAGTACTTC
NA	NA	TRBV4-2	TRBJ1-1	CASSQKSEGTEAFF	TGTGCCAGCAGCCAAAAAAGCGAGGGCACTGAAGCTTTCTTT
NA	NA	TRBV27	TRBJ1-1	CASSYIPIGSTEAFF	TGTGCCAGCAGTTATATCCCGATTGGGAGCACTGAAGCTTTCTTT
NA	NA	TRBV4-3	TRBJ2-3	CASSQDGRGGTDTQYF	TGCGCCAGCAGCCAAGATGGCAGGGGGGGCACAGATACGCAGTATTTT
TRBD1	NA	TRBV7-9	TRBJ2-3	CSSSLRDRDRETSTDTQYF	TGTTCCAGCAGCTTACGTGATCGAGACAGGGAAACTAGCACAGATACGCAGTATTTT
NA	NA	TRBV19	TRBJ1-1	CASSMGHMNTEAFF	TGTGCCAGTAGTATGGGGCACATGAACACTGAAGCTTTCTTT
TRBD1	NA	TRBV19	TRBJ2-3	CASSMTGPRSTDTQYF	TGTGCCAGTAGTATGACAGGGCCTCGTAGCACAGATACGCAGTATTTT
NA	NA	TRBV10-3	TRBJ2-3	CAIRGTGDDTQYF	TGTGCCATCAGGGGGACGGGGGATGATACGCAGTATTTT
TRBD2	NA	TRBV27	TRBJ2-7	CASGLYSGNYEQYF	TGTGCCAGCGGACTCTACAGCGGGAACTACGAGCAGTACTTC
NA	NA	TRBV28	TRBJ2-7	CASSLYSGNEQYF	TGTGCCAGCAGTTTATATTCAGGTAACGAGCAGTACTTC
NA	NA	TRBV4-3	TRBJ1-1	CASSQFLSTADVNTEAFF	TGCGCCAGCAGCCAATTTTTGTCGACAGCAGATGTGAACACTGAAGCTTTCTTT
NA	NA	TRBV5-1	TRBJ2-7	CASSLDAGIYEQYF	TGCGCCAGCAGCTTGGATGCGGGAATCTACGAGCAGTACTTC
TRBD1	NA	TRBV7-2	TRBJ1-2	CASSQTSGGGQYGYTF	TGTGCCAGCAGCCAGACCTCGGGGGGGGGACAGTATGGCTACACCTTC
TRBD1	NA	TRBV7-2	TRBJ2-5	CASSRGPTGPQYF	TGTGCCAGCAGCAGAGGGCCGACAGGGCCGCAGTACTTC
NA	NA	TRBV4-3	TRBJ1-2	CASSQDVGGQISNYGYTF	TGCGCCAGCAGCCAAGATGTAGGCGGCCAAATTTCTAACTATGGCTACACCTTC
TRBD1	NA	TRBV28	TRBJ1-3	CASSLTGRAGNTIYF	TGTGCCAGCAGTTTGACAGGGCGGGCGGGAAACACCATATATTTT
TRBD1	NA	TRBV29-1	TRBJ2-3	CSVTGTGGTDTQYF	TGCAGCGTTACTGGGACAGGGGGCACAGATACGCAGTATTTT
NA	many	TRBV28	TRBJ1-2	CASSFTVYGYTF	TGTGCCAGCAGTTTTACAGTCTATGGCTACACCTTC